This T cell receptor beta chain is from a study of Graves' ophthalmopathy and Graves' hyperthyroidism. Background on the study: Researchers classed hyperthyroidism as stable given no ophthalmopathy within 18 months of follow-up. General observations from the study: Blood samples also showed most expanded thyroid clonotypes exceeding 0.001 frequency. Ophthalmopathy progression was predicted by the model at approximately 70% sensitivity and 72.22% specificity.

V was clipped by 5 bases and J by 3 bases, with 16 bases between them. Germline V gives CDR1 SGHTA, CDR2 FQGNSA. The CDR3 runs 16 residues. Hyperthyroidism cases were recent diagnoses of under 2 months' duration in people aged 18 to 65. As the template, RNA transcripts were used to amplify TCR beta CDR3 regions. Investigators did first-round RT-PCR with HTBI primers, then second-round multiplex PCR. TCRdb re-analysed the multiplex PCR reads in MiXCR, keeping a single row per CDR3 protein. The sample contains over a million distinct CDR3 sequences, 35% to 45% of which appear only once. This clonotype came up many times. Its antigen is undetermined.

This receptor was identified in an adult man with Graves' hyperthyroidism. Input material: peripheral blood or thyroid tissue (not recorded which). The chain is built from TRBV7-2 and TRBJ2-2; possible D gene TRBD1, 5 bases. CDR3 protein: CASSVRSGAYTGELFF. In DNA, the CDR3 is TGTGCCAGCAGCGTTAGAAGTGGGGCTTACACCGGGGAGCTGTTTTTT.